The 2 T cell receptor beta chains in this list originate from one sample, sequenced in a study of blood T cell repertoires in COVID-19. TCRdb keeps only in-frame clones here, not all; method: immunoSEQ multiplex PCR. The sample holds about 150,000 clones, approximately 87% seen once. Sequenced: peripheral blood. These receptors all come from a man aged 80 or over with acute or convalescent COVID-19.

The chain joins TRBV5-1 to TRBJ1-1, with D uncertain. The CDR3 length is 15 residues. Per the germline V gene, CDR1 is SGHRS and CDR2 is YFSETQ. V gave up 5 bases and J gave up 1 base, with 15 bases separating them. The CDR3 reads CASSNDGGRNTEAFF. CDR3 DNA: TGCGCCAGCAGTAATGATGGAGGTCGGAACACTGAAGCTTTCTTT.

J is TRBJ2-7 and V is TRBV2; weak D call: TRBD1 (5 bases). The V gene lost 3 bases and the J gene lost 8 bases, with 8 bases spanning the gap. Per the germline V gene, CDR1 is SNHLY and CDR2 is FYNNEI. This CDR3 comprises 11 residues. The CDR3 loop is CASSDRGKQYF. The CDR3 nucleotides read TGTGCCAGCAGTGATAGGGGAAAGCAGTACTTC. The variable domain in full, completed from reference TRBV2 and TRBJ2-7, reads EPEVTQTPSHQVTQMGQEVILRCVPISNHLYFYWYRQILGQKVEFLVSFYNNEISEKSEIFDDQFSVERPDGSNFTLKIRSTKLEDSAMYFCASSDRGKQYFGPGTRLTVT.